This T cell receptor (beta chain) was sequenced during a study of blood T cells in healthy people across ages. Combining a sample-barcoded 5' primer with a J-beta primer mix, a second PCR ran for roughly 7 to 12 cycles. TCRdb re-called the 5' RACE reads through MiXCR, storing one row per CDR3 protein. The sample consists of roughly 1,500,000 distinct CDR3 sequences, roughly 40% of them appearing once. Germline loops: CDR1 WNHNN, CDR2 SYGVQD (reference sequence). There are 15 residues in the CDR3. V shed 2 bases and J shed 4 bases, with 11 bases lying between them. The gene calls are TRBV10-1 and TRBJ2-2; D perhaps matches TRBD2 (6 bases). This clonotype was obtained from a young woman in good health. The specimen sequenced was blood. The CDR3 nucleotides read TGCGCCAGCAGTGAGCGTTTGGGGGGCACCGGGGAGCTGTTTTTT. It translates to CASSERLGGTGELFF.